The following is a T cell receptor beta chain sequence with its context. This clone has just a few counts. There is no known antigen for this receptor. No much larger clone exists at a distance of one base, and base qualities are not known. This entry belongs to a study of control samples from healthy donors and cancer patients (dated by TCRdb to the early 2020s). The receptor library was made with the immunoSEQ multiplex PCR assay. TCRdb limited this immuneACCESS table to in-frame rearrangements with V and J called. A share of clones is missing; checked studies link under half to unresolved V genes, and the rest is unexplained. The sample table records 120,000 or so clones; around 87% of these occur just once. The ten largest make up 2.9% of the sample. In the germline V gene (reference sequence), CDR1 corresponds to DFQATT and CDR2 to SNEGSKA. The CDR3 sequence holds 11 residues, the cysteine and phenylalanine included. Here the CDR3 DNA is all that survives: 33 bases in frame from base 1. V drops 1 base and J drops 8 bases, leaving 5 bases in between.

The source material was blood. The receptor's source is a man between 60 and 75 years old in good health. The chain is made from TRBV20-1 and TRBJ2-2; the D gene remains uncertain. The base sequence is TGCAGTGCTAGAGTTGTTGGGGAGCTGTTTTTT. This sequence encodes CSARVVGELFF.